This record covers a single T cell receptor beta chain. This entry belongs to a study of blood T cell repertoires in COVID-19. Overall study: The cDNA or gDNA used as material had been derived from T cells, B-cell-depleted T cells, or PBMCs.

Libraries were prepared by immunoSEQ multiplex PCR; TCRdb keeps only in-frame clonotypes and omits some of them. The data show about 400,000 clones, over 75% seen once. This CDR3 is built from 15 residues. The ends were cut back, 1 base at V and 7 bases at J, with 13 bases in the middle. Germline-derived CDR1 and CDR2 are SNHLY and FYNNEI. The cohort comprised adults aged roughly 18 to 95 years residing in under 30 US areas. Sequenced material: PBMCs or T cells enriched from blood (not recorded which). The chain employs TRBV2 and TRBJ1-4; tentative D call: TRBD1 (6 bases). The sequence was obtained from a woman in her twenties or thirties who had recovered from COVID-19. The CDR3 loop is CASSEGQGQVEKLFF. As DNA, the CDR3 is TGTGCCAGCAGTGAAGGGCAGGGGCAGGTTGAAAAACTGTTTTTT.